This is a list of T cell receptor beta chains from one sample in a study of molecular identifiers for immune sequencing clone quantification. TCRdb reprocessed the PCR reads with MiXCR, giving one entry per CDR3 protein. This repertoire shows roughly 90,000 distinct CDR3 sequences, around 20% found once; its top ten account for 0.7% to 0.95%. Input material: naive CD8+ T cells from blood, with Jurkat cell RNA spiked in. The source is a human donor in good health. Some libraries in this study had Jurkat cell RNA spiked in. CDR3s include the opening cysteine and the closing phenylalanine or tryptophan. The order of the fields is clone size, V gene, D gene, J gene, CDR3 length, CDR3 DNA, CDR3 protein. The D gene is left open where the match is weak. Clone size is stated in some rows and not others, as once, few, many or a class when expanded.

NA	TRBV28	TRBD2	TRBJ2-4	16	TGTGCCAGCAGTTTATTCCCCAGCGGGACCGAAAACATTCAGTACTTC	CASSLFPSGTENIQYF
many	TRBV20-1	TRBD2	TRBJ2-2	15	TGCAGTGCTAGAGAAACTAGCGGACCCTTGGGGGAGCTGTTTTTT	CSARETSGPLGELFF
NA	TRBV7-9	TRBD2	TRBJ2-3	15	TGTGCCAGCAGCCCCAGCGGGAGAAACACAGATACGCAGTATTTT	CASSPSGRNTDTQYF
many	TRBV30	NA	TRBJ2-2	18	TGTGCCTGGAGTGGTCGGGCAGGGTCGTCGGTTGACACCGGGGAGCTGTTTTTT	CAWSGRAGSSVDTGELFF
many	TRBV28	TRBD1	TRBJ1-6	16	TGTGCCAGCAACAATGACAGGGGTACGGTTAATTCACCCCTCCACTTT	CASNNDRGTVNSPLHF
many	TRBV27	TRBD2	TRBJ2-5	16	TGTGCCAGCAGTACCGGGACTAGCGGAGCACAAGAGACCCAGTACTTC	CASSTGTSGAQETQYF
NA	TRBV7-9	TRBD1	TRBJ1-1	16	TGTGCCAGCAGCTTCGGACAGGGGACCATGAACACTGAAGCTTTCTTT	CASSFGQGTMNTEAFF
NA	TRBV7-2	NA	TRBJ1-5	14	TGTGCCAGCAGCTATTGGATAAGCAATCAGCCCCAGCATTTT	CASSYWISNQPQHF
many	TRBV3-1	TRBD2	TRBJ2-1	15	TGTGCCAGCAGCCAGAGACTAGCGGGGGGCTATGAGCAGTTCTTC	CASSQRLAGGYEQFF
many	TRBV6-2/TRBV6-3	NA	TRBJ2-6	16	TGTGCCAGCAGTATACAGGTTCTCTCTGGGGCCAACGTCCTGACTTTC	CASSIQVLSGANVLTF
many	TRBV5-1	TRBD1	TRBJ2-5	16	TGCGCCAGCAGCTTGGCTCCCTGGGACAGGGAAGAGACCCAGTACTTC	CASSLAPWDREETQYF
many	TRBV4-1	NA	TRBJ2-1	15	TGCGCCAGCAGCCAACTAGGTAGCTCCTACAATGAGCAGTTCTTC	CASSQLGSSYNEQFF
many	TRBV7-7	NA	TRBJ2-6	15	TGTGCTAGCAGCCCTACAGGCTCTGGGGCCAACGTCCTGACTTTC	CASSPTGSGANVLTF
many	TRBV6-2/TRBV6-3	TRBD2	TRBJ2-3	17	TGTGCCAGCAGTTCCGACGGACTAGCGGGGTTCACAGATACGCAGTATTTT	CASSSDGLAGFTDTQYF
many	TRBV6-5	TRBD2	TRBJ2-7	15	TGTGCCAGCAGTTACTCGGGCGGGAGGAGCGACGAGCAGTACTTC	CASSYSGGRSDEQYF
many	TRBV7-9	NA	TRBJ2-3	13	TGTGCCAGCAGCTTTGGGAAAGAAGATACGCAGTATTTT	CASSFGKEDTQYF
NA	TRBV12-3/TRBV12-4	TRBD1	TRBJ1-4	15	TGTGCCAGCAGTTCGACGGGACAGACTAATGAAAAACTGTTTTTT	CASSSTGQTNEKLFF
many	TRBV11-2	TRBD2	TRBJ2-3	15	TGTGCCAGCAGCCCACTAGCGGGGGTCACAGATACGCAGTATTTT	CASSPLAGVTDTQYF
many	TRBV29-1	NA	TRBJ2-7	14	TGCAGCGTTGCCTCCAATCTCGGTCGGTACGAGCAGTACTTC	CSVASNLGRYEQYF
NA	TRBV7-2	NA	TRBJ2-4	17	TGTGCCAGCAGCTTAGGGAGGGGCCGGACGGCCAAAAACATTCAGTACTTC	CASSLGRGRTAKNIQYF
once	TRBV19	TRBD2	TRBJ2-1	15	TGTGCCAGTAGTATGGGGGGAGGGTACTTCAATGAGCAGTTCTTC	CASSMGGGYFNEQFF
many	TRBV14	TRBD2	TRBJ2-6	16	TGTGCCAGCAGCCCTACGGGGGGCTCTGGGGCCAACGTCCTGACTTTC	CASSPTGGSGANVLTF
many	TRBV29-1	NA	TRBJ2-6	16	TGCAGCGTTGATGGGCAGGGAGGCTCTGGGGCCAACGTCCTGACTTTC	CSVDGQGGSGANVLTF
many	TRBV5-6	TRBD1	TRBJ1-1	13	TGTGCCAGCAGCGCGACAGGGGTAACTGAAGCTTTCTTT	CASSATGVTEAFF
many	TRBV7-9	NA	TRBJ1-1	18	TGTGCCAGCAGCTATCGGACGACCGAGCACTTCATGAACACTGAAGCTTTCTTT	CASSYRTTEHFMNTEAFF
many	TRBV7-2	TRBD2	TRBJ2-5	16	TGTGCCAGCAGCTTAGCACTAGCGGGAGCGTGGGAGACCCAGTACTTC	CASSLALAGAWETQYF
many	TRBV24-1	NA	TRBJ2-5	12	TGTGCCACCAGTGACGTCCAAGAGACCCAGTACTTC	CATSDVQETQYF
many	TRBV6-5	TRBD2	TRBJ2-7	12	TGTGCCACCTCCGGGGGGGTGGGAGAGCAGTACTTC	CATSGGVGEQYF
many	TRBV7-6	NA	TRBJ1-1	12	TGTGCCAGCAGCTTCCCGGGACGTGAAGCTTTCTTT	CASSFPGREAFF
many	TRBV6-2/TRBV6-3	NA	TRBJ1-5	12	TGTGCCAGCAGTTACGGCAATCAGCCCCAGCATTTT	CASSYGNQPQHF
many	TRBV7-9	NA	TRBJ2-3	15	TGTGCCAGCAGCGCCAGAAGACAGTTTCAGGATACGCAGTATTTT	CASSARRQFQDTQYF
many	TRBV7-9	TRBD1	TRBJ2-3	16	TGTGCCAGCAGCTTTGGTAGGACAGGGACCACAGATACGCAGTATTTT	CASSFGRTGTTDTQYF
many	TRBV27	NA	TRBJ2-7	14	TGTGCCAGCAGTTTAAGTGACCGTACTTACGAGCAGTACTTC	CASSLSDRTYEQYF
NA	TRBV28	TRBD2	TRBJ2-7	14	TGTGCCAGCAGCCTAAGCGGGAGCTCCTACGGGCAGTACTTC	CASSLSGSSYGQYF
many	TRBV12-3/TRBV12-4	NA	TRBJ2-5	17	TGTGCCAGCAGTATACGACTAGGCCCATTTTTAGAAGAGACCCAGTACTTC	CASSIRLGPFLEETQYF
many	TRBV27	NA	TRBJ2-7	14	TGTGCCAGCAGTTTCGGAAGAAGCACCTACGAGCAGTACTTC	CASSFGRSTYEQYF
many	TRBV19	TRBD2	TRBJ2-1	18	TGTGCCAGTAGTATCACCGGGAGGACCACGTACTCCTACAATGAGCAGTTCTTC	CASSITGRTTYSYNEQFF
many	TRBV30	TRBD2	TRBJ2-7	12	TGTGCCTGGAGTGTAGGGGAGGGCGAGCAGTACTTC	CAWSVGEGEQYF
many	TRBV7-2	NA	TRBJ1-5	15	TGTGCCAGCAGCTTAGTATTGTTTAGCAATCAGCCCCAGCATTTT	CASSLVLFSNQPQHF
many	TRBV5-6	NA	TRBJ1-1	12	TGTGCCAGCAGCGGTACAGGGTATAAAGCTTTCTTT	CASSGTGYKAFF
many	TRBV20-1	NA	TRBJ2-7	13	TGCAGTGCTAGTTTAGGGTCCTCCTACGAGCAGTACTTC	CSASLGSSYEQYF
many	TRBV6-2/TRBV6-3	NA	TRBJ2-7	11	TGTGCCAGCACCTCAGGTATTTTCTGTGCTTTC	CASTSGIFCAF
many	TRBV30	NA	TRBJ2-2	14	TGTGCCTGGAGTGTAGTACGGAACACCGGGGAGCTGTTTTTT	CAWSVVRNTGELFF